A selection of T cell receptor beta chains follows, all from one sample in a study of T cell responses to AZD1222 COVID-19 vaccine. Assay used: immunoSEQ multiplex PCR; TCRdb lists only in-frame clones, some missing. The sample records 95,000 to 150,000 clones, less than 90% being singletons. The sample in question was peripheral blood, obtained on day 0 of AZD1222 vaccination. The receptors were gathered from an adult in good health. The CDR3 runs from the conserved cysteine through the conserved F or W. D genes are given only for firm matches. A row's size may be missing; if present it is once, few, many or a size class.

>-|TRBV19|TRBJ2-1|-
TGTGCCAGTAGTATTCAGGGCAGGGGTACCTACAATGAGCAGTTCTTC
CASSIQGRGTYNEQFF
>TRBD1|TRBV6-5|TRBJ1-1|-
TGTGCCAGCCACAGGGGGCGAAACACTGAAGCTTTCTTT
CASHRGRNTEAFF
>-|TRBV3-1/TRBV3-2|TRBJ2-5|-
TGTGCCAGCAGCCAAGATAGGCGGAAGGGAGAGACCCAGTACTTC
CASSQDRRKGETQYF
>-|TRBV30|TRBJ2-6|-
TGTGCCTCGGAGCGGGGACAAGTTTCTTCTGGGGCCAACGTCCTGACTTTC
CASERGQVSSGANVLTF
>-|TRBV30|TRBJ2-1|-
TGTGCCTGGACTTTCCTCTCGGGGCAGTTCTTC
CAWTFLSGQFF
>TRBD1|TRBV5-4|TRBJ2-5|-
TGTGCCAGCAGCTTGGCAGGGGGCGGTGAGACCCAGTACTTC
CASSLAGGGETQYF
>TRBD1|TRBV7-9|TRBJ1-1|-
TGTGCCAGCAGCCCCTATGACAGGGGGAGGGAAGCTTTCTTT
CASSPYDRGREAFF
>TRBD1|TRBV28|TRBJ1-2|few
TGTGCCAGCAGTTTAGTTAACAGGGGAGGCTACACCTTC
CASSLVNRGGYTF
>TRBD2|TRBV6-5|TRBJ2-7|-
TGTGCCAGCAGCTCTAGCGGGAGGGACTACGAGCAGTACTTC
CASSSSGRDYEQYF
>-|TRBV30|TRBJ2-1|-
TGTGCCTGGAGGAGTGTGTACAATGAGCAGTTCTTC
CAWRSVYNEQFF
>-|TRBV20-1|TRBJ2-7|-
TGCAGTGCTCCCCGCGGTAGCGAGCAGTACTTC
CSAPRGSEQYF
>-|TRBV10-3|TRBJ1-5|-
TGTGCCATCAGTGATGTGGGGGGCAATCAGCCCCAGCATTTT
CAISDVGGNQPQHF
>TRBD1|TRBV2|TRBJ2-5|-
TGTGCCAGCAGTCTAGACAGGGGGCTGGGGGAGACCCAGTACTTC
CASSLDRGLGETQYF
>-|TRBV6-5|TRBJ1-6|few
TGTGCCAGCAGCGTTTGGACAGTGGGTTCACCCCTCCACTTT
CASSVWTVGSPLHF
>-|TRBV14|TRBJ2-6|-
TGTGCCAGCAGCCCCTTAGGCAGTTTCTCTGGGGCCAACGTCCTGACTTTC
CASSPLGSFSGANVLTF
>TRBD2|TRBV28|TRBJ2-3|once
TGTGCCAGCAGTTTAAGCGGGAGGAGCACAGATACGCAGTATTTT
CASSLSGRSTDTQYF
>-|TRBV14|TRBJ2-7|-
TGTGCCAGCAGCCAAGCGGGGCAGAGGACCTACGAGCAGTACTTC
CASSQAGQRTYEQYF
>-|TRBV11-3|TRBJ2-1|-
TGTGCCAGCAGCTTAGACCCTGGACCCCCCCATGAGCAGTTCTTC
CASSLDPGPPHEQFF
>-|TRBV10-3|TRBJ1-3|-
TGTGCCATCAGTGACGGGTCACTGACTGGAAACACCATATATTTT
CAISDGSLTGNTIYF
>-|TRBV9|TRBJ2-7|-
TGTGCCAGCAGCGCGCCTCCCGGGGGAGACGAGCAGTACTTC
CASSAPPGGDEQYF
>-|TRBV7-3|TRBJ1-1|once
TGTGCCAGCAGCCCCTCGGGGGGCACTGAAGCTTTCTTT
CASSPSGGTEAFF
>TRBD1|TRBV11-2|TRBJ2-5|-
TGTGCCAGCAGCCCCGACAGGGTTGAGACCCAGTACTTC
CASSPDRVETQYF
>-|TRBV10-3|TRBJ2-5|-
TGTGCCATCAGTGAGCCCGCCTCGGCGAGGGAGACCCAGTACTTC
CAISEPASARETQYF
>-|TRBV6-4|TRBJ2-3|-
TGTGCCAGCAGTGACTCAGGGAGGAGCACAGATACGCAGTATTTT
CASSDSGRSTDTQYF
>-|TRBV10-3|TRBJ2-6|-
TGTGCCATCAGTGAGGGGTTAAGCTCTGGGGCCAACGTCCTGACTTTC
CAISEGLSSGANVLTF
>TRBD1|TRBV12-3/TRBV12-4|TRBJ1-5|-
TGTGCCAGCAGGGGGACAGGCAATCAGCCCCAGCATTTT
CASRGTGNQPQHF
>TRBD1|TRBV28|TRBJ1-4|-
TGTGCCAGCAGACTTACAGGGGTGGGTGAAAAACTGTTTTTT
CASRLTGVGEKLFF
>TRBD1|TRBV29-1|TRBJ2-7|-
TGCAGCGTATCCCCCCCGGACAGGGGCTCCTACGAGCAGTACTTC
CSVSPPDRGSYEQYF
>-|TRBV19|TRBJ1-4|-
TGTGCCAGTAGTACCAACATACTAACTAATGAAAAACTGTTTTTT
CASSTNILTNEKLFF
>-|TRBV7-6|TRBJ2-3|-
TGTGCCAGCAGCTTAGAAGCGGGTTCACAGGGTGGCACAGATACGCAGTATTTT
CASSLEAGSQGGTDTQYF
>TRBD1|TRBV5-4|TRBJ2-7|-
TGTGCCAGCAGCCCGGACAGGGAGATTTTATACGAGCAGTACTTC
CASSPDREILYEQYF